These 3 T cell receptor beta chains share one sample of origin, sequenced in a study of blood T cell repertoires in COVID-19. Measured with immunoSEQ multiplex PCR; TCRdb has only the in-frame clones, and not every one. This repertoire shows 250,000 or so clones, 89% found once; its top ten account for 3.5% to 5.5%. The source material was peripheral blood. The source is a woman aged 35 to 49 who had recovered from COVID-19.

The rearrangement joins TRBV3-1 (or the pseudogene TRBV3-2) to TRBJ1-2, with 10 bases matching TRBD1. CDR3 length: 14 amino acids. Germline assignment: CDR1 LGHDT and CDR2 YNNKEL (reference sequence). J was trimmed by 3 bases and V by 3 bases; bases with no gene match: 1. CDR3 residues: CASSQDRGDYGYTF. Written as DNA, the CDR3 is TGTGCCAGCAGCCAGGACAGGGGGGACTATGGCTACACCTTC.

The V gene is TRBV3-1 (or the pseudogene TRBV3-2), the J gene TRBJ2-3; D possibly corresponds to TRBD2 (5 bases). Trimming shortened V by 6 bases and J by 11 bases, and 15 bases separated the two germline ends. This CDR3 has 12 residues. Germline CDR1 is LGHDT and CDR2 is YNNKEL (reference sequence). CDR3 protein: CASSPGPREQYF. The DNA of the CDR3 is TGTGCCAGCAGTCCTGGGCCCCGGGAGCAGTATTTT.

V usage is TRBV24-1 and J usage is TRBJ2-5; 11 nucleotides match TRBD1. The CDR3 has 15 residues. Germline CDR1 KGHDR, CDR2 SFDVKD. After removal of 4 bases from V and 7 bases from J, the junction contained 7 bases not matched to a gene. DNA of the CDR3: TGTGCCACCAGTGAGGGGGACAGGGGGAGGGTGACCCAGTACTTC. Amino acid sequence: CATSEGDRGRVTQYF.